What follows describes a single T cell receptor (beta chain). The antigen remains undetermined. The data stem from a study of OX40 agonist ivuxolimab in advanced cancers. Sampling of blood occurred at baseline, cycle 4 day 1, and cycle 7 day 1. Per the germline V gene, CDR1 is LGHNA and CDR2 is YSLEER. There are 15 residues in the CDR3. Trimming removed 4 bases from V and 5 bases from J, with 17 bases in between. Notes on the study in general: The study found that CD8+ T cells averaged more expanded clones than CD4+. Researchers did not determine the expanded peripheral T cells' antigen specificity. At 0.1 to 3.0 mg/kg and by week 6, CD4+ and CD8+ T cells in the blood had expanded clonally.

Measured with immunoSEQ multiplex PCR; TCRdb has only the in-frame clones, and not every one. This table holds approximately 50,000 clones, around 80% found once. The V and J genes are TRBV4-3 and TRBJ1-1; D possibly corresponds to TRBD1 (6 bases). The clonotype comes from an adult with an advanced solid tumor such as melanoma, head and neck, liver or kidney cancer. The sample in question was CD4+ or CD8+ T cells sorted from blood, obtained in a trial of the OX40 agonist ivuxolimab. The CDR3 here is CASSPWRGGSTEAFF. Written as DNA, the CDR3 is TGCGCCAGCAGCCCCTGGAGGGGGGGCTCGACTGAAGCTTTCTTT.